The 27 T cell receptor beta chains given below trace back to one sample, sequenced in a study of blood T cell repertoires in COVID-19. The method was immunoSEQ multiplex PCR; TCRdb's version includes in-frame clones alone and lacks a portion of them. The table has 270,000 or so clones, around 89% seen once. Sequences were obtained from PBMCs or T cells enriched from blood (not recorded which). The receptor source for this set is a woman aged 35 to 49 with acute COVID-19.

This clone was recorded once. The rearrangement uses TRBV5-6 and TRBJ1-2, with D possibly being TRBD1 (6 bases). V lost 2 bases and J 5 bases, leaving 13 bases between the germline ends. The CDR3 consists of 14 residues. CDR1 and CDR2 from the germline V gene are SGHDT and YYEEEE. CDR3 loop: CASSFPQGSYGYTF. CDR3 nucleotide sequence: TGTGCCAGCAGCTTTCCACAGGGTTCATATGGCTACACCTTC.

This clone was picked up one time. The chain uses TRBV6-1 and TRBJ2-7, with a possible D match to TRBD2 (6 bases). This CDR3 is 14 amino acids long. Trimming removed 6 bases at V and 6 bases at J, with 18 bases between. Germline CDR1 reads MNHNS; CDR2 reads SASEGT. Here the CDR3 DNA reads TGTGCCAGCAGCCCCCGCCGGGCGGGACCCGAGCAGTACGTC. Residues: CASSPRRAGPEQYV.

The chain combines TRBV5-1 with TRBJ2-1, with 11 nucleotides matching TRBD2. Germline V lookup: CDR1 SGHRS, CDR2 YFSETQ. V lost 1 base and J lost 7; bases outside the gene matches: 10. The CDR3 is 17 amino acids. For the CDR3, the DNA is TGCGCCAGCAGCTTGAGGCCCACCGGGACTAGCGGAAATGAGCAGTTCTTC. Translation gives CASSLRPTGTSGNEQFF.

This clone was detected a few times. The chain is built from TRBV4-3 and TRBJ1-4, with a weak D call TRBD1 (5 bases). The V gene's germline CDR1 is LGHNA and CDR2 YSLEER. Deletions cut 1 base from V and 2 bases from J, with 8 bases between. The CDR3 is 15 residues long. CDR3 sequence: CASSQVGGTNEKLFF. The CDR3 DNA is TGCGCCAGCAGCCAAGTGGGGGGTACTAATGAAAAACTGTTTTTT.

The V and J genes are TRBV9 and TRBJ2-5; D perhaps matches TRBD1 (6 bases). Germline CDR1 and CDR2: SGDLS and YYNGEE. The V end lost 4 bases, the J end lost 0 bases, and 10 bases lay between the germline ends. CDR3 length equals 14 residues. CDR3 DNA sequence: TGTGCCAGCAGCTTGTGGACAGACCAAGAGACCCAGTACTTC. Protein: CASSLWTDQETQYF.

For the CDR3, the DNA is TGTGCCAGCAGCCTTTGGGCCTTTTCGGGGACAGATACGCAGTATTTT. Protein: CASSLWAFSGTDTQYF. The chain uses TRBV7-9 and TRBJ2-3, with D tentatively TRBD2 (5 bases). V lost 5 bases and J lost 3, with 18 bases in between. CDR3 size: 16 residues. The V gene's germline CDR1 is SEHNR and CDR2 FQNEAQ (reference sequence).

This chain joins TRBV28 and TRBJ1-3; 10 bases align to TRBD1. Trimming took 5 bases from V and 4 from J; bases not matched to a gene: 5. CDR3 size: 15 residues. CDR1 MDHEN and CDR2 SYDVKM come from the germline V gene. This chain's CDR3 is CASSRQGAGGNTIYF. The CDR3 DNA sequence: TGTGCCAGCAGTAGACAGGGGGCGGGCGGAAACACCATATATTTT.

The CDR3 sequence is CAPQRLAGANEQFF. The CDR3 nucleotides are TGTGCCCCACAGAGGCTAGCGGGGGCTAATGAGCAGTTCTTC. This chain uses TRBV7-9 with TRBJ2-1, with 10 bases lining up with TRBD2. The CDR3 sequence is 14 residues long. The J segment lost 7 bases and the V segment lost 11 bases, leaving 11 bases of the junction unmatched. Germline values: CDR1 SEHNR, CDR2 FQNEAQ (reference sequence). The whole variable domain, remainder taken from reference TRBV7-9 and TRBJ2-1, is DTGVSQNPRHKITKRGQNVTFRCDPISEHNRLYWYRQTLGQGPEFLTYFQNEAQLEKSRLLSDRFSAERPKGSFSTLEIQRTEQGDSAMYLCAPQRLAGANEQFFGPGTRLTVL.

The CDR3: CASSPGQGREQYF. The CDR3 DNA is TGTGCCAGCAGCCCCGGACAGGGGCGCGAGCAGTACTTC. The rearrangement joins TRBV7-3 to TRBJ2-7; 9 positions match TRBD1. The germline gives CDR1 SGHTA, CDR2 FQGTGA. The CDR3 extends over 13 amino acids. V was pared by 5 bases and J by 6 bases, with 5 bases of the junction left unmatched.

This clone was detected once. The V gene is TRBV7-9, the J gene TRBJ2-7; 10 positions agree with TRBD2. Per germline, CDR1 SEHNR and CDR2 FQNEAQ (reference sequence). V lost 9 bases and J lost 5; bases outside the gene matches: 10. There are 14 residues in the CDR3. CDR3 coding DNA: TGTGCCAGTCGGGTAGCGGGAGGTCGGAACGAGCAGTACTTC. Protein product: CASRVAGGRNEQYF. Variable domain in full (rest from reference TRBV7-9 and TRBJ2-7): DTGVSQNPRHKITKRGQNVTFRCDPISEHNRLYWYRQTLGQGPEFLTYFQNEAQLEKSRLLSDRFSAERPKGSFSTLEIQRTEQGDSAMYLCASRVAGGRNEQYFGPGTRLTVT.

The chain recombines TRBV30 with TRBJ2-2; D not certain. V was cut by 4 bases and J by 5 bases, with 20 bases left in between. The germline CDR1 and CDR2 sequences are GTSNPN and SVGIG (reference sequence). This CDR3 region has 16 residues. The DNA for the CDR3 is TGTGCCTGGACCGACGAAGTAGAGCGTTTGACCGGGGAGCTGTTTTTT. This sequence encodes CAWTDEVERLTGELFF.

The chain couples TRBV25-1 to TRBJ1-2; D is perhaps TRBD1 (5 bases). CDR1 MGHDK and CDR2 SYGVNS come from the germline V gene. The CDR3 loop spans 14 amino acids. The ends were cut back, 6 bases at V and 4 bases at J, with 15 bases in the middle. CDR3 coding DNA: TGTGCCAGCAGCGGGGGACGTCCGCTCTATGGCTACACCTTC. This encodes CASSGGRPLYGYTF.

V is TRBV27 and J is TRBJ1-2, with TRBD1 as a possible D gene (6 bases). The V end lost 3 bases, the J end lost 7 bases, and 18 bases lay between the germline ends. The V gene's germline CDR1 is MNHEY and CDR2 SMNVEV (reference sequence). The CDR3 is 15 amino acids. This CDR3 is CASSFARLRGAGYTF. As DNA, the CDR3 is TGTGCCAGCAGTTTTGCCCGGCTCCGGGGGGCTGGCTACACCTTC.

CDR3 in amino acids: CASSLAGGYHNEQFF. CDR3 coding DNA: TGTGCCAGCAGCCTAGCGGGAGGGTACCACAATGAGCAGTTCTTC. The J gene is TRBJ2-1, the V gene TRBV28; 12 positions agree with TRBD2. CDR3 length: 15 residues. The V segment lost 6 bases and the J segment 5 bases; nucleotides outside the gene matches: 5. CDR1 and CDR2 from the germline V gene are MDHEN and SYDVKM.

This chain links TRBV25-1 with TRBJ1-6, with 9 bases matching TRBD1. Germline CDR1 and CDR2: MGHDK and SYGVNS. After removal of 1 base from V and 7 bases from J, the junction contained 2 bases not matched to a gene. CDR3 length: 15 residues. CDR3 residues: CASSEWTGVNSPLHF. The CDR3 DNA sequence: TGTGCCAGCAGTGAATGGACAGGGGTGAATTCACCCCTCCACTTT.

The rearrangement links TRBV21-1 to TRBJ1-2. TRBV21-1 is an annotated pseudogene. This CDR3 comprises 16 residues. CDR3 nucleotide sequence: TGTGCCAGCAGCAAAGAGTCCAGGGAGGCGAACTATGGCTACACCTTC. As protein: CASSKESREANYGYTF.

The rearrangement uses TRBV30 and TRBJ1-3, with unresolved D. In germline, CDR1 is GTSNPN, CDR2 SVGIG (reference sequence). Trimming took off 5 bases at V and 0 bases at J, with 8 bases between the two ends. CDR3 length: 13 residues. CDR3: CAWDTLSGNTIYF. CDR3 DNA: TGTGCCTGGGACACTCTCTCTGGAAACACCATATATTTT.

This chain joins TRBV28 and TRBJ2-7; TRBD1 might be the D (6 bases). CDR1 MDHEN and CDR2 SYDVKM come from the germline V gene. V was shortened by 7 bases and J by 2 bases, with 15 bases between the two germline ends. CDR3 length equals 14 residues. CDR3 nucleotides: TGTGCCAGCAACCCGGGACATGCCGCCTACGAGCAGTACTTC. Encoded protein: CASNPGHAAYEQYF. The full variable domain, with the rest looked up from reference TRBV28 and TRBJ2-7, is DVKVTQSSRYLVKRTGEKVFLECVQDMDHENMFWYRQDPGLGLRLIYFSYDVKMKEKGDIPEGYSVSREKKERFSLILESASTNQTSMYLCASNPGHAAYEQYFGPGTRLTVT.

The chain joins TRBV7-2 to TRBJ2-7; 12 bases are a match to TRBD1. V was pared by 4 bases and J by 5 bases, with 9 bases of the junction left unmatched. CDR1 is SGHTA, CDR2 FQGNSA, per germline. This CDR3 is 16 amino acids long. In DNA, the CDR3 is TGTGCCAGCAGCTCTAACCCGGGACAGGGGGCTGACGAGCAGTACTTC. It yields the protein CASSSNPGQGADEQYF.

This chain connects TRBV28 to TRBJ1-4; 8 bases match TRBD1. CDR1 is MDHEN and CDR2 is SYDVKM in the germline V gene. The CDR3 is 13 residues long. V shed 10 bases, J shed 7 bases, and the junction held 8 bases outside the gene matches. DNA of the CDR3: TGTGCCACTGAGACAGGGGATGTTGAAAAACTGTTTTTT. Its translation is CATETGDVEKLFF.

This clone was detected a few times. This chain links TRBV15 with TRBJ1-6; D call uncertain. The CDR3 extends over 15 amino acids. Trimming shortened V by 1 base and J by 12 bases, and 16 bases separated the two germline ends. In germline, CDR1 is LNHNV, CDR2 YYDKDF (reference sequence). The CDR3 protein is CATSRGGGLWGPLHF. In DNA form, the CDR3 reads TGTGCCACCAGCAGAGGAGGAGGGCTCTGGGGACCCCTCCACTTT.

DNA of the CDR3: TGTGCCTGGAGGATGGGGGGTAATCAGCCCCAGCATTTT. Protein product: CAWRMGGNQPQHF. The genes are TRBV30 and TRBJ1-5, with D tentatively TRBD1 (5 bases). Germline loops: CDR1 GTSNPN, CDR2 SVGIG (reference sequence). The germline V and J ends were trimmed by 3 bases and 4 bases, with 10 bases remaining between them. The CDR3 consists of 13 residues.

The chain uses TRBV4-3 and TRBJ2-2, with D possibly TRBD2 on 6 matching bases. The CDR3 consists of 15 residues. The V end lost 4 bases, the J end lost 2 bases, and 11 bases lay between the germline ends. From germline, CDR1 is LGHNA and CDR2 YSLEER. CDR3 in DNA: TGCGCCAGCAGCCCCGGGACTTATAACACCGGGGAGCTGTTTTTT. Its translation: CASSPGTYNTGELFF.

This clone has a single count. The chain is built from TRBV13 and TRBJ2-7; 8 nucleotides agree with TRBD1. Germline trimming cut 8 bases from V and 4 bases from J; bases unmatched to any gene: 7. CDR1 and CDR2 from the germline V gene are PRHDT and FYEKMQ (reference sequence). This CDR3 has 13 residues. Written as DNA, the CDR3 is TGTGCCAGCGGAAGACAGGGGCCGTACGAGCAGTACTTC. Its protein product is CASGRQGPYEQYF.

This clone was detected once. The chain combines TRBV30 with TRBJ1-2; D remains ambiguous. V was clipped by 2 bases and J by 4 bases, with 11 bases between them. Germline CDR1 GTSNPN, CDR2 SVGIG (reference sequence). This CDR3 is built from 13 residues. Written as DNA, the CDR3 is TGTGCCTGGAGTAAGGGTCGGGGCTATGGCTACACCTTC. Translated, it gives CAWSKGRGYGYTF.

V usage is TRBV19 and J usage is TRBJ2-5; D is possibly TRBD2 (6 bases). This CDR3 spans 14 amino acids. Germline V gene sequence: CDR1 LNHDA, CDR2 SQIVND (reference sequence). With 3 bases removed from V and 5 bases from J, the gap between germline ends came to 13 bases. DNA for the CDR3: TGTGCCAGTAGTATCGTGTTCGGGGGTGAGACCCAGTACTTC. This translates into CASSIVFGGETQYF.

This chain uses TRBV5-1 with TRBJ2-3, with 13 bases fitting TRBD2. CDR1 SGHRS and CDR2 YFSETQ come from the germline V gene. The CDR3 has 17 residues. Trimming at V came to 4 bases and at J to 10 bases, leaving 15 bases not matched to a gene. CDR3 coding DNA: TGCGCCAGCAGCGTGGGACTAGCGGGACCCGAGGTGAGGGCGCAGTATTTT. Translating it yields CASSVGLAGPEVRAQYF.